The 21 T cell receptor beta chains in this list originate from one sample, sequenced in a study of resident and recirculating memory T cells in vitiligo. The protocol was immunoSEQ multiplex PCR, while the TCRdb copy is restricted to in-frame clones and leaves out a portion. Among roughly 80,000 clones, 92% were seen once, and the ten largest hold roughly 5%. Material for sequencing was blood. These receptors came from a male donor with vitiligo.

The chain joins TRBV4-3 to TRBJ2-7; D uncertain. V was clipped by 0 bases and J by 5 bases, with 8 bases between them. Germline loops: CDR1 LGHNA, CDR2 YSLEER. CDR3 length: 13 amino acids. DNA of the CDR3: TGCGCCAGCAGCCAAGATTCCCCAGACGAGCAGTACTTC. Protein sequence: CASSQDSPDEQYF.

This chain uses TRBV7-3 with TRBJ2-3, with 7 bases identical to TRBD1. V was clipped by 2 bases and J by 3 bases; unmatched bases: 5. CDR1 and CDR2 from the germline V gene are SGHTA and FQGTGA. The CDR3 covers 15 residues. The CDR3 coding sequence is TGTGCCAGCAGCTTAGCCCCGGACAGGACAGATACGCAGTATTTT. Its protein is CASSLAPDRTDTQYF.

The chain couples TRBV4-3 to TRBJ2-1; 7 nucleotides agree with TRBD2. There are 15 residues in the CDR3. The ends lost 3 bases at V and 1 base at J; junction bases unmatched: 3. CDR1 is LGHNA, CDR2 YSLEER, per germline. CDR3 bases: TGCGCCAGCAGCCATCTAGCGGAATCCTACAATGAGCAGTTCTTC. Translating it yields CASSHLAESYNEQFF.

The chain employs TRBV27 and TRBJ2-5, with D unresolved. The CDR3 has 15 residues. Trimming cost V 1 base and J 3 bases, with 12 bases left between them. Germline assignment: CDR1 MNHEY and CDR2 SMNVEV (reference sequence). DNA of the CDR3: TGTGCCAGCAGTTTATACGCCAAGTCTAAAGAGACCCAGTACTTC. This gives the protein CASSLYAKSKETQYF.

The chain links TRBV5-1 to TRBJ2-6; 9 bases align to TRBD2. Looked up from germline, CDR1 is SGHRS and CDR2 is YFSETQ. The CDR3 loop spans 18 amino acids. J lost 7 bases, V lost 0 bases, and 11 bases had no gene match. CDR3 nucleotides: TGCGCCAGCAGCTTGGGACTAGCGGACCCTCTGGGAGCCAACGTCCTGACTTTC. Its protein product is CASSLGLADPLGANVLTF.

The chain joins TRBV11-3 to TRBJ2-7, with 9 bases lining up with TRBD1. V lost 1 base and J lost 5; bases outside the gene matches: 3. Germline CDR1 is SGHNT and CDR2 is YENEEA. There are 14 residues in the CDR3. CDR3 loop: CASSLGDRDHEQYF. In DNA form, the CDR3 reads TGTGCCAGCAGCTTAGGGGACAGGGACCACGAGCAGTACTTC.

The V gene is TRBV5-1, the J gene TRBJ1-2; D is perhaps TRBD1 (5 bases). The V end lost 0 bases, the J end lost 3 bases, and 15 bases lay between the germline ends. The CDR3 sequence is 16 residues long. Germline lookup yields CDR1 SGHRS and CDR2 YFSETQ. The CDR3 sequence is CASSLGWGRADYGYTF. In nucleotides, the CDR3 is TGCGCCAGCAGCTTGGGTTGGGGCAGGGCTGACTATGGCTACACCTTC.

The rearrangement joins TRBV6-1 to TRBJ1-5; weak D call: TRBD1 (5 bases). Deletions cut 2 bases from V and 1 base from J, with 9 bases between. The germline V gene has CDR1 MNHNS and CDR2 SASEGT. The CDR3 length is 15 residues. The CDR3 is CASSESAGSNQPQHF. The CDR3 nucleotides read TGTGCCAGCAGTGAATCGGCAGGGAGCAATCAGCCCCAGCATTTT.

The V and J genes are TRBV7-5 and TRBJ2-3; TRBD2, as called in the table, went unchecked against the DNA. TRBV7-5 is annotated as a pseudogene. The CDR3 runs 18 residues. CDR3 sequence: CARSLAHTSGSPTDTQYF. The CDR3 DNA reads TGTGCCAGAAGCTTAGCCCATACTAGCGGGAGTCCCACAGATACGCAGTATTTT.

The chain recombines TRBV9 with TRBJ2-3; D is uncertain. The V end was cut by 4 bases, the J end by 6 bases, with 15 bases between. The germline V gene has CDR1 SGDLS and CDR2 YYNGEE. The CDR3 contains 14 residues. The CDR3 sequence is CASSPATIMDTQYF. The CDR3, as DNA: TGTGCCAGCAGCCCGGCCACTATCATGGATACGCAGTATTTT. The full variable domain, its missing parts supplied by reference TRBV9 and TRBJ2-3, is DSGVTQTPKHLITATGQRVTLRCSPRSGDLSVYWYQQSLDQGLQFLIQYYNGEERAKGNILERFSAQQFPDLHSELNLSSLELGDSALYFCASSPATIMDTQYFGPGTRLTVL.

V is TRBV10-3 and J is TRBJ2-3, with 7 bases that match TRBD2. V lost 2 bases, J lost 1 base, and 9 bases stayed unmatched. CDR1 and CDR2 (germline): ENHRY, SYGVKD. CDR3 size: 17 residues. Written as DNA, the CDR3 is TGTGCCATCAGTGAGCCCGGGACTCGGGGGGGCACAGATACGCAGTATTTT. It is translated as CAISEPGTRGGTDTQYF.

The genes are TRBV5-1 and TRBJ2-2, with D perhaps matching TRBD1 (6 bases). The CDR3 runs to 16 residues. Germline V gene data show CDR1 as SGHRS and CDR2 as YFSETQ. The V gene lost 0 bases and the J gene lost 6 bases, with 15 bases spanning the gap. The CDR3 sequence is CASSLEYQGFSGELFF. The CDR3 nucleotides are TGCGCCAGCAGCTTGGAGTATCAGGGGTTTTCCGGGGAGCTGTTTTTT.

The V call is TRBV19, the J call TRBJ2-7; D may be TRBD1 (5 bases). Trimming cost V 6 bases and J 3 bases, with 12 bases left between them. The CDR3 loop spans 13 amino acids. Germline lookup yields CDR1 LNHDA and CDR2 SQIVND (reference sequence). CDR3 protein: CASSDFQGYEQYF. The CDR3 coding sequence is TGTGCCAGTAGCGACTTCCAGGGCTACGAGCAGTACTTC.

V gene TRBV27 combines with J gene TRBJ2-6; D gene ambiguous. The V end lost 4 bases, the J end lost 7 bases, and 8 bases lay between the germline ends. Germline loops: CDR1 MNHEY, CDR2 SMNVEV (reference sequence). The length of the CDR3 is 13 residues. CDR3 bases: TGTGCCAGCAGTTCTACAGTCGCCAACGTCCTGACTTTC. Translation: CASSSTVANVLTF. The entire variable domain, with the rest obtained from reference TRBV27 and TRBJ2-6, is as follows: EAQVTQNPRYLITVTGKKLTVTCSQNMNHEYMSWYRQDPGLGLRQIYYSMNVEVTDKGDVPEGYKVSRKEKRNFPLILESPSPNQTSLYFCASSSTVANVLTFGAGSRLTVL.

The chain uses TRBV28 and TRBJ2-3; D may be TRBD2 (5 bases). Germline lookup yields CDR1 MDHEN and CDR2 SYDVKM. The V and J ends lost 3 bases and 5 bases respectively, with 15 bases between them. The CDR3 runs 15 residues. The CDR3 nucleotides read TGTGCCAGCAGTTTCGCCCAAGACGGACTAGATACGCAGTATTTT. Its protein product is CASSFAQDGLDTQYF.

The chain has TRBV15 and TRBJ1-2, with TRBD1 matching 7 bases. The germline gives CDR1 LNHNV, CDR2 YYDKDF (reference sequence). There are 12 residues in the CDR3. With V trimmed by 6 bases and J by 4 bases, 2 bases remained unmatched. CDR3 coding DNA: TGTGCCACCAGGGCAGGGGGCTATGGCTACACCTTC. Its translation: CATRAGGYGYTF.

This chain uses TRBV6-5 with TRBJ2-7, with TRBD2 as a possible D gene (5 bases). Germline V lookup: CDR1 MNHEY, CDR2 SVGAGI. This CDR3 has 15 amino acids. V was trimmed by 2 bases and J by 6 bases, leaving 17 bases between them. CDR3 DNA: TGTGCCAGCAGTTACCAACCGGGATCGATCGGCGAGCAGTACTTC. Translating gives CASSYQPGSIGEQYF.

J is TRBJ1-1 and V is TRBV27, with D uncertain. Trimming shortened V by 2 bases and J by 5 bases, and 15 bases separated the two germline ends. CDR1 is MNHEY, CDR2 SMNVEV, per germline (reference sequence). The CDR3 is made up of 15 amino acids. The chain's CDR3 is CASSLGVRVATEAFF. CDR3 nucleotide sequence: TGTGCCAGCAGTTTAGGTGTGAGGGTGGCAACTGAAGCTTTCTTT.

V and J are TRBV7-2 and TRBJ2-3, with 7 bases that match TRBD2. Germline assignment: CDR1 SGHTA and CDR2 FQGNSA. The CDR3 sequence is 13 residues long. V dropped 8 bases and J dropped 4; count of bases not matched to a gene: 6. The CDR3 reads CASGGRRSDTQYF. The CDR3 DNA follows: TGTGCCAGCGGCGGGAGACGGTCAGATACGCAGTATTTT. Using reference TRBV7-2 and TRBJ2-3 for the parts outside the CDR3, the full variable domain is GAGVSQSPSNKVTEKGKDVELRCDPISGHTALYWYRQSLGQGLEFLIYFQGNSAPDKSGLPSDRFSAERTGGSVSTLTIQRTQQEDSAVYLCASGGRRSDTQYFGPGTRLTVL.

The V gene is TRBV5-1, the J gene TRBJ2-3, with D possibly being TRBD1 (5 bases). Germline V gene data show CDR1 as SGHRS and CDR2 as YFSETQ. V dropped 0 bases and J dropped 5 bases, with 10 bases sitting between them. CDR3 length: 14 residues. In DNA form, the CDR3 reads TGCGCCAGCAGCTTGGGCTTCCAGGGAGATACGCAGTATTTT. This sequence encodes CASSLGFQGDTQYF.

The chain combines TRBV5-1 with TRBJ2-1; TRBD2 matches 10 bases. The germline V gene encodes CDR1 SGHRS and CDR2 YFSETQ. After removal of 1 base from V and 5 bases from J, the junction contained 3 bases not matched to a gene. The CDR3 consists of 15 residues. Written as DNA, the CDR3 is TGCGCCAGCAGCTTGTACCTAGCGGGAGACAATGAGCAGTTCTTC. Encoded protein: CASSLYLAGDNEQFF.